These 24 T cell receptor beta chains came from one sample sequenced in a study of blood T cell repertoires in COVID-19 (dated by TCRdb to 2018 to 2021). Libraries were prepared through the immunoSEQ multiplex PCR assay. TCRdb took this table from immuneACCESS and kept in-frame rearrangements with V and J called. Such tables lack part of the clones; where checked against another copy, unresolved V genes explain under half of the gap, and the rest is unexplained. A total of 250,000 to 350,000 clones appear in this sample, approximately 88% of them only once. The ten largest account for 6.4% of the sample. Sequencing was performed on peripheral blood. The receptors were sampled from a man aged 18 to 29 who had recovered from COVID-19.

V is TRBV5-4 and J is TRBJ2-5; D not certain. Trimming removed 0 bases at V and 5 bases at J, with 14 bases between. The CDR3 is 15 residues long. Germline V CDR1 and CDR2: SGHNT, YYREEE (reference sequence). The CDR3 protein is CASSLAGSEWETQYF. The DNA of the CDR3 is TGTGCCAGCAGCTTGGCCGGGTCCGAGTGGGAGACCCAGTACTTC.

The chain combines TRBV24-1 with TRBJ2-1, with 9 nucleotides matching TRBD2. The V gene's germline CDR1 is KGHDR and CDR2 SFDVKD. The CDR3 contains 14 residues. Germline trimming cut 9 bases from V and 5 bases from J; bases unmatched to any gene: 7. Here the CDR3 DNA reads TGTGCCACCGAGGGGCGGGAGGGAAACAATGAGCAGTTCTTC. This sequence encodes CATEGREGNNEQFF.

This chain connects TRBV5-1 to TRBJ1-3; maybe TRBD1 (5 bases). V gave up 3 bases and J gave up 4 bases, with 8 bases separating them. The CDR3 sequence is 13 residues long. CDR1 is SGHRS and CDR2 is YFSETQ in the germline V gene. CDR3 region: CASSSGYGNTIYF. In nucleotides, the CDR3 is TGCGCCAGCAGCTCAGGGTACGGAAACACCATATATTTT.

The V call is TRBV6-1, the J call TRBJ1-5, with D uncertain. Germline V CDR1 and CDR2: MNHNS, SASEGT. V lost 3 bases and J lost 0, with 3 bases in between. CDR3 length: 13 residues. CDR3 region: CASSEYSNQPQHF. The CDR3 bases are TGTGCCAGCAGTGAGTATAGCAATCAGCCCCAGCATTTT.

This clone occurred a few times. This chain connects TRBV4-2 to TRBJ1-1; perhaps TRBD1 as D (6 bases). Trimming cost V 1 base and J 0 bases, with 9 bases left between them. The CDR3 runs to 15 residues. Germline V gene lookup returns CDR1 LGHNA and CDR2 YNFKEQ. This CDR3 is CASSQGTAMNTEAFF. CDR3 coding DNA: TGTGCCAGCAGCCAAGGGACAGCCATGAACACTGAAGCTTTCTTT.

The genes are TRBV14 and TRBJ2-2, with a possible D match to TRBD2 (5 bases). V dropped 1 base and J dropped 7 bases, with 10 bases sitting between them. Germline CDR1 and CDR2: SGHDN and FVKESK. This CDR3 is 14 amino acids long. The CDR3 here is CASSQGLRDGELFF. DNA of the CDR3: TGTGCCAGCAGCCAAGGTCTTCGGGACGGGGAGCTGTTTTTT.

This CDR3 is CASSLARATYNEQFF. CDR3 bases: TGTGCCAGCAGTTTGGCCAGGGCAACCTACAATGAGCAGTTCTTC. The chain couples TRBV27 to TRBJ2-1, with a tentative D call TRBD1 (5 bases). Between the trimmed V and J ends, which lost 3 bases and 2 bases, there was a span of 11 bases. CDR3 length: 15 amino acids. Germline V CDR1 and CDR2: MNHEY, SMNVEV (reference sequence).

This chain links TRBV19 with TRBJ2-1, with 8 bases aligning to TRBD1. Germline V CDR1 and CDR2: LNHDA, SQIVND (reference sequence). The CDR3 loop spans 15 amino acids. J was trimmed by 3 bases and V by 3 bases; bases with no gene match: 4. The CDR3 DNA is TGTGCCAGTAGTATCGGACAGGGAGGCTACAATGAGCAGTTCTTC. Translated: CASSIGQGGYNEQFF.

The rearrangement links TRBV27 to TRBJ2-7, with D maybe TRBD1 (6 bases). The CDR3 length is 13 residues. Germline CDR1 MNHEY, CDR2 SMNVEV (reference sequence). V was cut by 5 bases and J by 3 bases, with 11 bases left in between. The CDR3 loop reads CASSPSTGYEQYF. The CDR3 nucleotides read TGTGCCAGCAGTCCGTCGACAGGCTACGAGCAGTACTTC.

The chain links TRBV5-1 to TRBJ2-5; 8 positions agree with TRBD1. The CDR3 is 18 residues long. Germline V CDR1 and CDR2: SGHRS, YFSETQ. Germline trimming cut 0 bases from V and 1 base from J; bases unmatched to any gene: 11. Here the CDR3 reads CASSLGAGGTAVQETQYF. The CDR3 nucleotides are TGCGCCAGCAGCTTGGGGGCAGGGGGCACCGCCGTCCAAGAGACCCAGTACTTC.

The gene calls are TRBV20-1 and TRBJ1-3, with D possibly TRBD1 on 5 matching bases. This CDR3 contains 14 residues. Germline CDR1 is DFQATT and CDR2 is SNEGSKA (reference sequence). Trimming took 3 bases from V and 4 from J, leaving 13 bases between them. The chain's CDR3 is CSASGGGEGNTIYF. The DNA of the CDR3 is TGCAGTGCTAGTGGGGGGGGAGAAGGAAACACCATATATTTT.

The chain joins TRBV7-8 to TRBJ2-1, with a tentative D call TRBD1 (6 bases). Germline V gene lookup returns CDR1 SGHVS and CDR2 FQNEAQ. The CDR3 loop spans 18 amino acids. V was cut by 4 bases and J by 7 bases, with 26 bases left in between. The CDR3 bases are TGTGCCAGCAGCTCTATGACCATTTGGGCAGGGGCACGGAATGAGCAGTTCTTC. Amino acids: CASSSMTIWAGARNEQFF.

The gene calls are TRBV2 and TRBJ2-6; a weak D match, TRBD2 (6 bases). Deletions cut 4 bases from V and 0 bases from J, with 13 bases between. Germline assignment: CDR1 SNHLY and CDR2 FYNNEI. The CDR3 consists of 17 residues. The CDR3 reads CASSARAGSSGANVLTF. The DNA for the CDR3 is TGTGCCAGCAGTGCCCGGGCGGGAAGCTCTGGGGCCAACGTCCTGACTTTC.

The V gene is TRBV5-1, the J gene TRBJ1-6; 11 positions agree with TRBD1. Germline assignment: CDR1 SGHRS and CDR2 YFSETQ. The CDR3 totals 15 residues. The trim removed 6 bases at V and 8 bases at J, leaving 7 bases unmatched. DNA of the CDR3: TGCGCCAGCATGAGGACAGGGGGCTTTGATTCACCCCTCCACTTT. Its protein is CASMRTGGFDSPLHF.

On this clone: The germline gene is not matched at one end of the junction; a read error may be the cause. The gene calls are TRBV7-7 and TRBJ2-3, with a tentative D call TRBD1 (5 bases). Germline V gene lookup returns CDR1 SSHAT and CDR2 FNYEAQ (reference sequence). This CDR3 has 16 residues. The DNA for the CDR3 is TGTGCTAGCAGCTTAGGTTCAGGGTTAAGCACAGATACGCAGTATTTT. The encoded protein is CASSLGSGLSTDTQYF.

This chain uses TRBV9 with TRBJ2-2; D remains unclear. With 0 bases removed from V and 6 bases from J, the gap between germline ends came to 6 bases. This CDR3 spans 13 amino acids. In germline, CDR1 is SGDLS, CDR2 YYNGEE. The DNA of the CDR3 is TGTGCCAGCAGCGTAGAGGCGGCCGGGGAGCTGTTTTTT. This translates into CASSVEAAGELFF.

The V and J genes are TRBV7-3 and TRBJ2-3; 11 bases are shared with TRBD1. Germline CDR1 is SGHTA and CDR2 is FQGTGA. The CDR3 covers 15 residues. J lost 4 bases, V lost 6 bases, and 6 bases had no gene match. This chain's CDR3 is CASSPGTGGPDTQYF. For the CDR3, the DNA is TGTGCCAGCAGTCCCGGGACAGGGGGACCAGATACGCAGTATTTT.

The J gene is TRBJ1-1, the V gene TRBV30; 10 nucleotides line up with TRBD1. Germline V gene sequence: CDR1 GTSNPN, CDR2 SVGIG (reference sequence). The CDR3 totals 15 residues. The V and J ends lost 0 bases and 8 bases, in that order; junction bases with no gene match: 9. The CDR3 is CAWSVARTGGGEAFF. In DNA, the CDR3 is TGTGCCTGGAGTGTAGCCAGGACAGGGGGAGGCGAAGCTTTCTTT.

V usage is TRBV4-1 and J usage is TRBJ2-1; 7 positions match TRBD2. In germline, CDR1 is MGHRA, CDR2 YSYEKL. Unmatched junction bases numbered 6, after V lost 1 base and J lost 3 bases. CDR3 size: 16 residues. The CDR3 reads CASSQGTAGVYNEQFF. The CDR3 nucleotides read TGCGCCAGCAGCCAAGGGACGGCGGGAGTCTACAATGAGCAGTTCTTC.

CDR3 loop: CASGLTGTGTGELFF. CDR3 coding DNA: TGTGCCAGCGGATTGACAGGGACGGGCACCGGGGAGCTGTTTTTT. This chain joins TRBV6-5 and TRBJ2-2; 7 positions match TRBD1. The trim removed 8 bases at V and 4 bases at J, leaving 10 bases unmatched. The CDR3 is 15 amino acids. The V gene's germline CDR1 is MNHEY and CDR2 SVGAGI.

The chain recombines TRBV9 with TRBJ1-5; D remains ambiguous. The CDR3 extends over 14 amino acids. V was pared by 0 bases and J by 2 bases, with 6 bases between. Germline-derived CDR1 and CDR2 are SGDLS and YYNGEE. CDR3 bases: TGTGCCAGCAGCGTAGGCGTGGGCAATCAGCCCCAGCATTTT. It specifies CASSVGVGNQPQHF.

The J gene is TRBJ1-1, the V gene TRBV7-9; D gene ambiguous. CDR1 and CDR2 (germline): SEHNR, FQNEAQ (reference sequence). The CDR3 length is 13 residues. Trimming shortened V by 3 bases and J by 4 bases, and 9 bases separated the two germline ends. The CDR3 spells CASSFSGSTEAFF. Here the CDR3 DNA reads TGTGCCAGCAGCTTTTCTGGGAGCACTGAAGCTTTCTTT.

DNA for the CDR3: TGTGCCAGCAGCCCACAGGGTTCCTTTGGCTACACCTTC. It specifies CASSPQGSFGYTF. J is TRBJ1-2 and V is TRBV6-5; D possibly corresponds to TRBD1 (6 bases). Trimming took 6 bases from V and 7 from J, leaving 15 bases between them. Germline CDR1 is MNHEY and CDR2 is SVGAGI. The CDR3 length is 13 residues.

This clone has only a few counts. The J gene is TRBJ1-1, the V gene TRBV20-1, with D uncertain. CDR1 DFQATT and CDR2 SNEGSKA come from the germline V gene (reference sequence). The CDR3 covers 11 residues. V lost 2 bases, J lost 1 base, and 2 bases lay in between. DNA for the CDR3: TGCAGTGCTAGACAGAACACTGAAGCTTTCTTT. Protein product: CSARQNTEAFF.